This T cell receptor beta chain comes out of a study of blood T cell repertoires in COVID-19. Profiled with immunoSEQ multiplex PCR; TCRdb holds only in-frame clones, not every one. The data contain 190,000 or so clones, roughly 86% of them singletons. The sample taken for sequencing was PBMCs or T cells enriched from blood (not recorded which). The clonotype originates from a woman under 40 who had recovered from COVID-19.

This CDR3 is CASSTPQRGETQYF. CDR3 coding DNA: TGTGCCAGCAGCACGCCCCAAAGGGGAGAGACCCAGTACTTC. The chain couples TRBV28 to TRBJ2-5; TRBD1 might be the D (5 bases). Germline V gene lookup returns CDR1 MDHEN and CDR2 SYDVKM. The CDR3 runs to 14 residues. The V end was cut by 6 bases, the J end by 4 bases, with 15 bases between.